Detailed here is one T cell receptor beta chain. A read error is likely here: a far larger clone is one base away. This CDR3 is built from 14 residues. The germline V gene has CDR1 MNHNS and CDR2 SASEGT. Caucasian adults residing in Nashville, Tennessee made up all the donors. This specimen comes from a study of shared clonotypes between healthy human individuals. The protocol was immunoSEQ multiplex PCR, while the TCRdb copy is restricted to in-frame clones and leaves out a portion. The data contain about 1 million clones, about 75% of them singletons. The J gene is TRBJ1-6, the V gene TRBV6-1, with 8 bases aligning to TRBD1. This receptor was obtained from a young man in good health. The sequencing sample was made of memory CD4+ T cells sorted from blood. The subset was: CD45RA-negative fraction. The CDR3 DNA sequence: TGTGCCAGCAGCGATAGACAGGGGTATTCACCCTTCCACTTT. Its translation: CASSDRQGYSPFHF.